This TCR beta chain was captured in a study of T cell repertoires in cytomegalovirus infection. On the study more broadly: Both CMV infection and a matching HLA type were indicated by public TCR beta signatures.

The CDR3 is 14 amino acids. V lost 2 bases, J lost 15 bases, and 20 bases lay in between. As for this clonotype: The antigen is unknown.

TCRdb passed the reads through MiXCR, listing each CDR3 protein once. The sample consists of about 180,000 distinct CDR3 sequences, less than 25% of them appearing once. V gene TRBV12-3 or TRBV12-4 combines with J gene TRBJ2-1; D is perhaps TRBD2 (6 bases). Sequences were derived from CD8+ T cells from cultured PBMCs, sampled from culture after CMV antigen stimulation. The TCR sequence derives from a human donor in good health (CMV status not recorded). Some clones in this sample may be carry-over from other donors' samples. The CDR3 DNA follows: TGTGCCAGCAGTTTACCCCCGCGGGAAGGTGGGTTGTTCTTC. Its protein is CASSLPPREGGLFF.